This TCR beta chain was observed in a study of blood T cell repertoires in COVID-19. Study at large: Sites in the United States, Italy and Spain provided acute and convalescent COVID-19 samples. T cells, B-cell-depleted T cells, or PBMCs provided the cDNA or gDNA that served as material.

The CDR3 contains 17 residues. The germline V gene encodes CDR1 ENHRY and CDR2 SYGVKD. Trimming stripped 6 bases from V and 1 base from J, with 16 bases between. Study processing details: Reference gene primer amplification gave estimated nucleated cell counts. Assay: immunoSEQ multiplex PCR; the TCRdb copy retains only in-frame clones and omits some. For V, J and clone size, that table is used; D and trimming come from the DNA. The repertoire consists of tens of thousands of clones, with approximately 79% occurring once and the leading ten covering roughly 22%. This clone was recorded once. The sequence came from a woman aged 80 or over with active or convalescent COVID-19. The chain uses TRBV10-3 and TRBJ2-6, with TRBD1 as a possible D gene (6 bases). The source material was peripheral blood. CDR3 residues: CAIRDYRVLSGANVLTF. The CDR3, as DNA: TGTGCCATCAGGGATTACAGGGTTTTGTCTGGGGCCAACGTCCTGACTTTC.